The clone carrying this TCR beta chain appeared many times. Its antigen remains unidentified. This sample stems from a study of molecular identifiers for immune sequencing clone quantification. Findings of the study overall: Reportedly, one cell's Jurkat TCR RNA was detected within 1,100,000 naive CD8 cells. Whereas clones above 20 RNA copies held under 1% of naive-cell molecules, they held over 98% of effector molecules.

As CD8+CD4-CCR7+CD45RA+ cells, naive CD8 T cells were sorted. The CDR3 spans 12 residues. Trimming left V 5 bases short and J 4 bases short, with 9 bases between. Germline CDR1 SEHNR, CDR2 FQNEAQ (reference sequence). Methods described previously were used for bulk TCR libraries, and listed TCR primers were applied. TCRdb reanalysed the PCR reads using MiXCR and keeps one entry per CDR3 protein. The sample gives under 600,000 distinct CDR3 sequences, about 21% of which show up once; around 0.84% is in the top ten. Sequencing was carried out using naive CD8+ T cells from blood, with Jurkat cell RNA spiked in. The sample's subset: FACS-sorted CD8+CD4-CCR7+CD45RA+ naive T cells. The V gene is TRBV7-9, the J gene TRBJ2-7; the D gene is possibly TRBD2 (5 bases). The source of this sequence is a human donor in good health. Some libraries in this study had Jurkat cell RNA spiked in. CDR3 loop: CASSARGYEQYF. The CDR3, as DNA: TGTGCCAGCAGCGCACGGGGTTACGAGCAGTACTTC.